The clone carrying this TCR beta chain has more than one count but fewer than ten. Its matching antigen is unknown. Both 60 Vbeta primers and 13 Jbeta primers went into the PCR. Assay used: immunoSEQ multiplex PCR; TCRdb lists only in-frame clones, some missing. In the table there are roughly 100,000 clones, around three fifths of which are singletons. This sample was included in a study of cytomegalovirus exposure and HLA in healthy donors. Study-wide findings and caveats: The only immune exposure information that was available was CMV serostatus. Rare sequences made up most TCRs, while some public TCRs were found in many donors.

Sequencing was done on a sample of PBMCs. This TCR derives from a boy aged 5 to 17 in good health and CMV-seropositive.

The CDR3 region is CASSLSLAGSRDEQYF. CDR3 nucleotide sequence: TGTGCCAGCAGCTTATCTCTAGCGGGGTCTAGAGACGAGCAGTACTTC. The genes are TRBV7-9 and TRBJ2-7; TRBD2 matches at 9 bases. CDR1 and CDR2 (germline): SEHNR, FQNEAQ (reference sequence). Trimming took 2 bases from V and 5 from J; bases not matched to a gene: 10. This CDR3 has 16 residues.